Below are 3 T cell receptor beta chains sequenced from a single sample in a study of response to subunit inactivated influenza vaccine. TCRdb re-derived calls from the RT-PCR reads in MiXCR, one entry per CDR3 protein. The sample consists of about 620,000 distinct CDR3 sequences, about an eighth of them appearing once. The sample here was PBMCs from blood, taken on the day of vaccination. All receptors come from a man in his forties or fifties who received an inactivated influenza vaccine.

Many counts were recorded for this clonotype. The chain joins TRBV29-1 to TRBJ1-1, with D maybe TRBD1 (5 bases). The V gene's germline CDR1 is SQVTM and CDR2 ANQGSEA. This CDR3 region has 13 residues. V lost 3 bases to trimming and J lost 3 bases, with 11 bases between them. The CDR3 nucleotides read TGCAGCGTTGACGGTGGGGGTCACACTGAAGCTTTCTTT. Residues: CSVDGGGHTEAFF.

A few counts support this clonotype. The chain couples TRBV24-1 to TRBJ2-5; D tentatively fits TRBD1 or TRBD2 (6 bases each). Germline assignment: CDR1 KGHDR and CDR2 SFDVKD. The ends were cut back, 7 bases at V and 7 bases at J, with 15 bases in the middle. The CDR3 has 13 amino acids. This CDR3 is CATSHREVATQYF. The CDR3 region has the DNA TGTGCCACCAGCCACAGGGAGGTAGCGACCCAGTACTTC.

The V call is TRBV28, the J call TRBJ2-3; the match to TRBD1 covers 7 bases. Per the germline V gene, CDR1 is MDHEN and CDR2 is SYDVKM. V trimming: 5 bases; J trimming: 5 bases; junction bases outside the gene matches: 7. CDR3 length equals 14 residues. CDR3 amino acids: CASSRGTVGDTQYF. CDR3 sequence (DNA): TGTGCCAGCAGTAGGGGGACAGTGGGAGATACGCAGTATTTT.